Sequencing of this T cell receptor beta chain was carried out in a study of beta chain features in type 1 diabetes. CDR1 and CDR2 (germline): SGHVS, FNYEAQ. Trimming shortened V by 1 base and J by 11 bases, and 11 bases separated the two germline ends. The CDR3 spans 13 residues. Isolated RNA was reverse transcribed in full, so expressed TCRB transcripts were sequenced. Assay: immunoSEQ multiplex PCR; the TCRdb copy retains only in-frame clones and omits some. The sample has about 350,000 clones, less than 20% seen once. General study results and limits: In the patient group, naive, central memory and Treg TCRB repertoires seemed more alike than in the healthy donor group.

As for this clone: Antigen specificity is unknown.

V usage is TRBV7-6 and J usage is TRBJ1-4, with D tentatively TRBD1 (5 bases). The origin of this receptor is a woman between 18 and 29 years old in good health. The sequenced material came from naive CD4+ T cells from blood. The CDR3 reads CASSLDQGSKLFF. CDR3 sequence (DNA): TGTGCCAGCAGCTTAGATCAGGGCAGTAAACTGTTTTTT.